This T cell receptor beta chain was observed in a study of memory CD4+ T cells and cytomegalovirus serostatus. The sort gate was single viable CD3+CD4+CD8-CD45RO+ cells for memory CD4+ T cells. Positive selection with CD4 microbeads enriched total CD4+ T cells. The study, taken as a whole, reports: The CMV-associated TCR signature appears largely within the CD4+ memory repertoire. Repertoires predicted CMV serostatus with median bootstrapped AUC of approximately 0.94.

Original data processing: After removing out-of-frame reads, 2 million to 2.5 million distinct TCRbeta sequences remained. The data were produced by immunoSEQ multiplex PCR, yet TCRdb's version contains in-frame clones alone and is incomplete. V and J calls and clone size are those listed in that table; D and trimming were worked out from the DNA. Of tens of thousands of clones in the sample, 79% were seen once. Per germline, CDR1 SEHNR and CDR2 FQNEAQ (reference sequence). Trimming cost V 6 bases and J 4 bases, with 10 bases left between them. The CDR3 has 14 amino acids. A remark on this clone: Its cognate antigen is unknown.

Sequencing was done on a sample of memory CD4+ T cells from blood. The TCR sequence derives from an adult in good health and CMV-seronegative. The V gene is TRBV7-9, the J gene TRBJ2-6, with unresolved D. The CDR3 DNA is TGTGCCAGCAGTGGTGGTTCCGGGGCCAACGTCCTGACTTTC. Its protein is CASSGGSGANVLTF.